This record concerns one T cell receptor beta chain sequence. These data come from a study of T cells after yellow fever vaccination. TCRdb processed the 5' RACE reads anew with MiXCR; each CDR3 protein has one entry. The top ten clones hold 24% of a sample with about 340,000 distinct CDR3 sequences, under 5% of them seen once. The CDR3 has 15 amino acids. The V gene lost 4 bases and the J gene lost 0 bases, with 10 bases spanning the gap. Germline assignment: CDR1 SGHAT and CDR2 FQNNGV. The receptor comes from a man between 18 and 35 years old who received the YFV17D yellow fever vaccine. Sequenced material: PBMCs, taken 5 days after the yellow fever booster vaccination. The V and J genes are TRBV11-2 and TRBJ2-1; D remains ambiguous. The CDR3, as DNA: TGTGCCAGCAGCTCTTGGGCTAGCTCCTACAATGAGCAGTTCTTC. Amino acids: CASSSWASSYNEQFF. Supplemented by reference TRBV11-2 and TRBJ2-1, the full variable domain reads EAGVAQSPRYKIIEKRQSVAFWCNPISGHATLYWYQQILGQGPKLLIQFQNNGVVDDSQLPKDRFSAERLKGVDSTLKIQPAKLEDSAVYLCASSSWASSYNEQFFGPGTRLTVL.